This TCR beta chain was captured by sequencing in a study of blood T cell repertoires in COVID-19. Study-wide background: Samples came from the United States, Italy and Spain, spanning acute and convalescent COVID-19. Sources were T cells, B-cell-depleted T cells, or PBMCs; the material itself was cDNA or gDNA.

Per the original methods: Cell counts per sample came from amplifying reference gene primers. Assay used: immunoSEQ multiplex PCR; TCRdb lists only in-frame clones, some missing. D and trimming were read from the DNA, whereas the V and J calls and clone size are those reported in that table. The data hold 30,000 to 40,000 clones, with more than 70% observed a single time. This CDR3 region has 17 residues. V was shortened by 3 bases and J by 0 bases, with 17 bases between the two germline ends. Germline V gene data show CDR1 as ENHRY and CDR2 as SYGVKD. J is TRBJ1-2 and V is TRBV10-3; D possibly corresponds to TRBD1 (6 bases). This TCR was recovered from a man in his sixties with active or convalescent COVID-19. The sample consisted of peripheral blood. The CDR3 DNA reads as TGTGCCATCAGTGAAATGCCAGGGGATGGGGCTAACTATGGCTACACCTTC. Its protein product is CAISEMPGDGANYGYTF.